The sequence of this TCR beta chain was determined in a study of cytomegalovirus exposure and HLA in healthy donors. Broader study findings: According to reports, the classifier identified cytomegalovirus status with high specificity and sensitivity. Most of the TCR beta V segments (in an earlier analysis) were productive either about 87% or about 30% of the time. Immune exposure information comprised only CMV serostatus.

This PCR relied on a set of 60 Vbeta primers and 13 Jbeta primers. Assay: immunoSEQ multiplex PCR; the TCRdb copy retains only in-frame clones and omits some. The profile shows approximately 150,000 clones, 65% to 75% of them singletons. On this clone: Its antigen remains unknown.

The source is a human donor in good health. Sample: PBMCs.

The CDR3 spells CASSFGENTEAFF. The CDR3 bases are TGCGCCAGCAGCTTCGGGGAGAACACTGAAGCTTTCTTT. This rearrangement joins TRBV5-1 to TRBJ1-1; D is uncertain. Trimming shortened V by 2 bases and J by 1 base, and 6 bases separated the two germline ends. The CDR3 spans 13 residues. Looked up from germline, CDR1 is SGHRS and CDR2 is YFSETQ. The full variable domain, its missing parts supplied by reference TRBV5-1 and TRBJ1-1, is KAGVTQTPRYLIKTRGQQVTLSCSPISGHRSVSWYQQTPGQGLQFLFEYFSETQRNKGNFPGRFSGRQFSNSRSEMNVSTLELGDSALYLCASSFGENTEAFFGQGTRLTVV.